This note documents a single T cell receptor beta chain sequence. Its matching antigen is unknown. The sample comes from a study of OX40 agonist ivuxolimab in advanced cancers. Across the study: Patients were given ivuxolimab, an antibody that agonizes OX40 (CD134).

The CDR3 covers 17 residues. Germline V gene sequence: CDR1 SGDLS, CDR2 YYNGEE. V lost 4 bases and J lost 0; bases outside the gene matches: 9. TCRdb's table, derived via immunoSEQ multiplex PCR, lists solely in-frame clones and lacks some. The repertoire holds roughly 69,000 clones, just under 85% seen once, with 9.8% in the top ten. The study's findings and limits: The mean number of expanded clones was higher in CD8+ T cells than in CD4+.

This chain joins TRBV9 and TRBJ1-4; 7 nucleotides match TRBD1. The specimen was CD4+ or CD8+ T cells sorted from blood, collected in a trial of the OX40 agonist ivuxolimab. This receptor was identified in an adult with an advanced solid tumor such as melanoma, head and neck, liver or kidney cancer. The chain's CDR3 is CASSPRTGLPTNEKLFF. The CDR3 coding sequence is TGTGCCAGCAGCCCTCGGACAGGTCTACCAACTAATGAAAAACTGTTTTTT.